This T cell receptor (beta chain) was sequenced in a study of OX40 agonist ivuxolimab in advanced cancers. Overall study: All patients had ivuxolimab intravenously every 2 weeks at 0.01 to 10 mg/kg.

Profiled with immunoSEQ multiplex PCR; TCRdb holds only in-frame clones, not every one. The top ten clones hold around 0.16% of a sample with some 97,000 clones, over 75% of them seen once. General study findings and limits: Normalized T-cell clonal expansion was also low in some nonresponders. CD4+ and CD8+ T cells in blood underwent clonal expansion by week 6 at 0.1 to 3.0 mg/kg.

Trimming took 6 bases from V and 3 from J; bases not matched to a gene: 3. The CDR3 has 13 residues. Germline assignment: CDR1 ENHRY and CDR2 SYGVKD. Of note for this clone: What it binds is not known.

Individuals having autoimmune disease history or systemic immunosuppression were not enrolled. The starting material was CD4+ or CD8+ T cells sorted from blood, obtained in a trial of the OX40 agonist ivuxolimab. V and J are TRBV10-3 and TRBJ1-1, with 8 bases matching TRBD1. This sequence originates from an adult with an advanced solid tumor such as melanoma, head and neck, liver or kidney cancer. CDR3: CAISQQGDTEAFF. As DNA, the CDR3 is TGTGCCATCAGCCAACAGGGGGACACTGAAGCTTTCTTT.